The present entry profiles one T cell receptor beta chain with its context. An equimolar mix of two oligonucleotides served as the beta constant-region primer for TRBC1 and TRBC2. One entry per CDR3 protein results from TCRdb running MiXCR on the UMI-ligation and nested PCR reads. The table lists 70,000 to 95,000 distinct CDR3 sequences, roughly 7.3% of them singletons. Trimming took off 3 bases at V and 3 bases at J, with 14 bases between the two ends. The CDR3 sequence is 16 residues long. The germline gives CDR1 LGHDT, CDR2 YNNKEL (reference sequence). This specimen comes from a study of naive and memory T cell subsets.

Sequenced input: central memory CD4+ T cells from blood. The clonotype comes from a human donor in good health. The J gene is TRBJ2-2, the V gene TRBV3-1; tentatively, D is TRBD1 (6 bases). CDR3 in DNA: TGTGCCAGCAGCCAGCCAGTACAGGGATACACCGGGGAGCTGTTTTTT. It translates to CASSQPVQGYTGELFF.